These 32 T cell receptor beta chains were sequenced from one sample in a study of blood T cell repertoires in COVID-19. Libraries were prepared by immunoSEQ multiplex PCR; TCRdb keeps only in-frame clonotypes and omits some of them. The sample consists of over 150,000 clones, more than 75% of them appearing once. The source material was peripheral blood. Receptors were obtained from a man aged 40-55 years with acute or convalescent COVID-19.

The chain couples TRBV11-2 to TRBJ1-1; 8 nucleotides line up with TRBD1. Germline V CDR1 and CDR2: SGHAT, FQNNGV. The junction had 4 bases not matched to a gene; V was cut back by 5 bases and J by 8 bases. CDR3 length: 12 residues. CDR3 sequence: CASSLWTGEAFF. CDR3 DNA: TGTGCCAGCAGCCTCTGGACAGGGGAAGCTTTCTTT. The complete variable domain, with remaining parts taken from reference TRBV11-2 and TRBJ1-1, reads EAGVAQSPRYKIIEKRQSVAFWCNPISGHATLYWYQQILGQGPKLLIQFQNNGVVDDSQLPKDRFSAERLKGVDSTLKIQPAKLEDSAVYLCASSLWTGEAFFGQGTRLTVV.

The rearrangement uses TRBV6-1 and TRBJ1-5; TRBD1 matches 8 bases. Germline V gene data show CDR1 as MNHNS and CDR2 as SASEGT. The CDR3 length is 16 residues. Trimming took 2 bases from V and 6 from J; bases not matched to a gene: 9. This CDR3 is CASSETGGTYGQPQHF. As DNA, the CDR3 is TGTGCCAGCAGTGAAACAGGGGGGACATATGGTCAGCCCCAGCATTTT.

In its sample, this clone was seen once. J is TRBJ1-1 and V is TRBV6-5; 7 nucleotides match TRBD1. The CDR3 totals 15 residues. CDR1 and CDR2 (germline): MNHEY, SVGAGI. Trimming cost V 7 bases and J 0 bases; bases outside gene matches: 8. The CDR3 loop is CASTYSQGVNTEAFF. CDR3 DNA: TGTGCCAGCACCTATTCCCAGGGGGTGAACACTGAAGCTTTCTTT.

This clone came up a few times. The gene calls are TRBV7-3 and TRBJ1-2; the D is unclear. The CDR3 consists of 13 residues. The germline gives CDR1 SGHTA, CDR2 FQGTGA. Trimming pared 2 bases from V and 6 bases from J, leaving 10 bases between. CDR3 in amino acids: CASSLSREDGYTF. The CDR3 DNA reads TGTGCCAGCAGCTTATCCCGGGAGGATGGCTACACCTTC.

V and J are TRBV11-3 and TRBJ1-1; 8 nucleotides align to TRBD1. The CDR3 spans 14 residues. Trimming took 4 bases from V and 2 from J; bases not matched to a gene: 3. The germline gives CDR1 SGHNT, CDR2 YENEEA. This chain's CDR3 is CASSSQGENTEAFF. DNA of the CDR3: TGTGCCAGCAGCTCACAGGGGGAAAACACTGAAGCTTTCTTT.

V gene TRBV6-5 combines with J gene TRBJ2-2; 11 bases match TRBD2. V lost 8 bases, J lost 4 bases, and 3 bases stayed unmatched. CDR3 length equals 14 residues. In germline, CDR1 is MNHEY, CDR2 SVGAGI. The CDR3 reads CASRSGGATGELFF. CDR3 coding DNA: TGTGCCAGCCGTAGCGGGGGGGCCACCGGGGAGCTGTTTTTT.

A note on this clone: Other nucleotide sequences from this sample produce the same CDR3. This rearrangement joins TRBV6-5 to TRBJ1-2, with a tentative D call TRBD1 (5 bases). Germline V gives CDR1 MNHEY, CDR2 SVGAGI. Trimming took off 6 bases at V and 4 bases at J, with 12 bases between the two ends. The CDR3 is 13 amino acids. CDR3: CASSPQGSYGYTF. The CDR3 DNA sequence: TGTGCCAGCAGCCCGCAGGGTAGCTATGGCTACACCTTC.

The J gene is TRBJ1-2, the V gene TRBV7-2, with D perhaps matching TRBD1 (5 bases). Looked up from germline, CDR1 is SGHTA and CDR2 is FQGNSA. The V and J ends lost 1 base and 2 bases respectively, with 11 bases between them. This CDR3 has 15 amino acids. The CDR3 sequence: CASSLEGLINYGYTF. The CDR3, as DNA: TGTGCCAGCAGCTTAGAGGGACTTATAAACTATGGCTACACCTTC.

The V gene is TRBV28, the J gene TRBJ1-5; TRBD1 is a possible D gene (5 bases). This CDR3 has 16 residues. Trimming left V 1 base short and J 5 bases short, with 15 bases between. CDR1 is MDHEN, CDR2 SYDVKM, per germline. The CDR3 loop reads CASSLSLGGPYQPQHF. In DNA form, the CDR3 reads TGTGCCAGCAGTTTATCGTTGGGGGGTCCCTATCAGCCCCAGCATTTT.

A single count supports this clone. CDR3 DNA sequence: TGTGCCACCAGCAGAGAAGGAGCCGGAACTCGACCAGATACGCAGTATTTT. This sequence encodes CATSREGAGTRPDTQYF. The rearrangement uses TRBV15 and TRBJ2-3; D is uncertain. V was trimmed by 0 bases and J by 4 bases, leaving 17 bases between them. CDR1 and CDR2 (germline): LNHNV, YYDKDF (reference sequence). CDR3 size: 17 residues.

This rearrangement joins TRBV24-1 to TRBJ2-1; D is possibly TRBD1 (6 bases). Trimming removed 4 bases from V and 7 bases from J, with 19 bases in between. The germline V gene encodes CDR1 KGHDR and CDR2 SFDVKD. This CDR3 is built from 16 residues. The CDR3 DNA reads as TGTGCCACCAGTGACTCGGCCAGGGGACAAGAGAATGAGCAGTTCTTC. Translating it yields CATSDSARGQENEQFF.

The chain is built from TRBV6-2 or TRBV6-3 and TRBJ1-6; D unclear. The length of the CDR3 is 12 residues. Between the trimmed V and J ends, which lost 4 bases and 7 bases, there was a span of 5 bases. Germline CDR1 is MNHEY and CDR2 is SVGEGT. For the CDR3, the DNA is TGTGCCAGCAGTTGGAGGAATTCACCCCTCCACTTT. It specifies CASSWRNSPLHF.

V is TRBV4-2 and J is TRBJ1-4; a possible D gene is TRBD1 (6 bases). The V and J ends lost 4 bases and 3 bases respectively, with 18 bases between them. The germline gives CDR1 LGHNA, CDR2 YNFKEQ. The CDR3 length is 17 residues. This CDR3 reads CASSRRPEGVANEKLFF. CDR3 DNA: TGTGCCAGCAGCCGCCGCCCTGAGGGGGTTGCTAATGAAAAACTGTTTTTT.

The rearrangement uses TRBV19 and TRBJ2-1; D is possibly TRBD2 (6 bases). Trimming took off 4 bases at V and 8 bases at J, with 18 bases between the two ends. Germline V lookup: CDR1 LNHDA, CDR2 SQIVND (reference sequence). The CDR3 is made up of 15 amino acids. This chain's CDR3 is CASSTPLGGAHEQFF. The CDR3 nucleotides read TGTGCCAGTAGTACCCCTCTTGGAGGGGCTCATGAGCAGTTCTTC.

This clone was counted a few times. The sample contains more than one DNA sequence encoding this CDR3. V and J are TRBV7-3 and TRBJ1-6; 9 bases are a match to TRBD1. The V segment lost 4 bases and the J segment 7 bases; nucleotides outside the gene matches: 5. CDR3 length equals 15 residues. In germline, CDR1 is SGHTA, CDR2 FQGTGA. The CDR3 nucleotides are TGTGCCAGCAGCTCGACAGGGGGGAGGAATTCACCCCTCCACTTT. It is translated as CASSSTGGRNSPLHF.

The J gene is TRBJ1-1, the V gene TRBV18; tentative D call: TRBD1 (6 bases). CDR1 KGHSH and CDR2 LQKENI come from the germline V gene. V lost 8 bases, J lost 1 base, and 11 bases lay in between. The length of the CDR3 is 13 residues. This CDR3 reads CASRDKRNTEAFF. CDR3 coding DNA: TGTGCCAGCCGGGACAAGAGGAACACTGAAGCTTTCTTT.

The rearrangement links TRBV9 to TRBJ1-3; 8 positions match TRBD1. This CDR3 is 15 amino acids long. Germline CDR1 reads SGDLS; CDR2 reads YYNGEE. V was clipped by 3 bases and J by 3 bases; unmatched bases: 5. Here the CDR3 reads CASSAQGDFGNTIYF. The CDR3 coding sequence is TGTGCCAGCAGCGCACAGGGGGATTTTGGAAACACCATATATTTT.

This sequence joins TRBV5-1 and TRBJ1-6; unclear D gene. V lost 1 base, J lost 7 bases, and 9 bases lay in between. The germline V gene has CDR1 SGHRS and CDR2 YFSETQ. The CDR3 is made up of 14 amino acids. In DNA, the CDR3 is TGCGCCAGCAGCTTGACCAGTCAAAATTCACCCCTCCACTTT. Its protein product is CASSLTSQNSPLHF.

The chain carries TRBV5-4 and TRBJ1-1, with D tentatively TRBD1 (5 bases). The germline V and J ends were trimmed by 3 bases and 0 bases, with 9 bases remaining between them. The germline V gene encodes CDR1 SGHNT and CDR2 YYREEE (reference sequence). The CDR3 has 14 amino acids. The CDR3 region is CASSSAGVNTEAFF. In DNA form, the CDR3 reads TGTGCCAGCAGCTCGGCGGGGGTGAACACTGAAGCTTTCTTT.

The chain employs TRBV7-9 and TRBJ2-7; 8 bases line up with TRBD1. V shed 5 bases, J shed 5 bases, and the junction held 2 bases outside the gene matches. The CDR3 has 12 amino acids. The germline gives CDR1 SEHNR, CDR2 FQNEAQ (reference sequence). In nucleotides, the CDR3 is TGTGCCAGCAGCCAGACAGGGGACGAGCAGTACTTC. This encodes CASSQTGDEQYF.

This clone showed up just a few times. The genes are TRBV6-6 and TRBJ1-5, with TRBD1 identical over 7 bases. Germline trimming cut 8 bases from V and 4 bases from J; bases unmatched to any gene: 8. Germline V gene sequence: CDR1 MNHNY, CDR2 SVGAGI (reference sequence). This CDR3 comprises 14 residues. CDR3 sequence reads: CASEGAGGNQPQHF. Here the CDR3 DNA reads TGTGCCAGCGAGGGGGCAGGGGGAAATCAGCCCCAGCATTTT.

This rearrangement joins TRBV6-1 to TRBJ2-2, with 7 bases matching TRBD1. The CDR3 is 16 amino acids. In germline, CDR1 is MNHNS, CDR2 SASEGT. V shed 4 bases and J 5 bases; nucleotides not matched to a gene: 10. DNA for the CDR3: TGTGCCAGCAGTGGCAGACAGGGAGCAAGAACCGGGGAGCTGTTTTTT. Its translation is CASSGRQGARTGELFF.

The chain uses TRBV28 and TRBJ1-2; weak D call: TRBD1 (6 bases). The V and J ends lost 7 bases and 6 bases respectively, with 21 bases between them. This CDR3 is built from 15 residues. Germline CDR1 MDHEN, CDR2 SYDVKM. The CDR3 protein is CASTLLQGSGDGYTF. The CDR3 region has the DNA TGTGCCAGCACCCTCCTCCAGGGTTCAGGGGATGGCTACACCTTC.

The chain has TRBV18 and TRBJ2-2, with D possibly matching TRBD1 (5 bases). The ends were cut back, 3 bases at V and 5 bases at J, with 10 bases in the middle. Looked up from germline, CDR1 is KGHSH and CDR2 is LQKENI. The CDR3 is 14 residues long. This CDR3 is CASSPTVFTGELFF. CDR3 nucleotides: TGTGCCAGCTCACCGACAGTTTTTACCGGGGAGCTGTTTTTT.

The sample holds a few counts of this clone. The rearrangement uses TRBV27 and TRBJ1-1, with D uncertain. V shed 7 bases and J shed 1 base, with 16 bases lying between them. The CDR3 loop spans 15 amino acids. Looked up from germline, CDR1 is MNHEY and CDR2 is SMNVEV (reference sequence). The CDR3 here is CASKFGLAGNTEAFF. CDR3 in DNA: TGTGCCAGCAAGTTCGGCTTGGCAGGGAACACTGAAGCTTTCTTT.

This chain joins TRBV6-4 and TRBJ2-1; D is perhaps TRBD2 (6 bases). Between the trimmed V and J ends, which lost 5 bases and 4 bases, there was a span of 15 bases. The CDR3 runs 15 residues. The V gene's germline CDR1 is MRHNA and CDR2 SNTAGT. Here the CDR3 reads CASSYEEGLYNEQFF. The CDR3 nucleotides are TGTGCCAGCAGTTACGAGGAGGGGCTGTACAATGAGCAGTTCTTC.

A few counts support this clone. The V and J genes are TRBV6-2 or TRBV6-3 and TRBJ1-1, with D tentatively TRBD1 (6 bases). V was pared by 5 bases and J by 5 bases, with 12 bases between. CDR1 and CDR2 (germline): MNHEY, SVGEGT. The CDR3 loop spans 13 amino acids. DNA for the CDR3: TGTGCCAGCAGTCAAACAGGGATTACTGAAGCTTTCTTT. Protein product: CASSQTGITEAFF.

The rearrangement joins TRBV5-6 to TRBJ1-1; possibly TRBD1 for D (6 bases). In germline, CDR1 is SGHDT, CDR2 YYEEEE. V was pared by 0 bases and J by 0 bases, with 12 bases between. The CDR3 runs to 16 residues. Here the CDR3 reads CASSLGGLGMNTEAFF. The CDR3 region has the DNA TGTGCCAGCAGCTTGGGGGGGCTGGGGATGAACACTGAAGCTTTCTTT.

The chain joins TRBV11-1 to TRBJ2-7; no firm D call. The CDR3 is made up of 12 amino acids. Germline V gene lookup returns CDR1 SGHAT and CDR2 FQDESV (reference sequence). The V end lost 3 bases, the J end lost 2 bases, and 5 bases lay between the germline ends. The CDR3 sequence is CASSFRAYEQYF. As DNA, the CDR3 is TGTGCCAGCAGCTTCCGTGCCTACGAGCAGTACTTC.

The genes are TRBV11-2 and TRBJ2-7; TRBD1 might be the D (7 bases). V lost 7 bases to trimming and J lost 3 bases, with 16 bases between them. The CDR3 sequence is 14 residues long. CDR1 is SGHAT, CDR2 FQNNGV, per germline. CDR3 in amino acids: CASTPRRGHYEQYF. Written as DNA, the CDR3 is TGTGCCAGCACCCCGAGGAGGGGGCACTACGAGCAGTACTTC.

The chain uses TRBV15 and TRBJ2-7; the match to TRBD1 covers 7 bases. The V gene end was trimmed by 3 bases and the J gene end by 0 bases; junction bases not matched to a gene: 5. The germline CDR1 and CDR2 sequences are LNHNV and YYDKDF (reference sequence). The CDR3 spans 15 residues. CDR3 DNA sequence: TGTGCCACCAGCAGGGCTGGGACAGTCTCCTACGAGCAGTACTTC. It codes for CATSRAGTVSYEQYF.

The V call is TRBV19, the J call TRBJ2-7; 12 nucleotides match TRBD1. Looked up from germline, CDR1 is LNHDA and CDR2 is SQIVND (reference sequence). There are 15 residues in the CDR3. Trimming cost V 2 bases and J 5 bases; bases outside gene matches: 4. The CDR3 DNA is TGTGCCAGTAGTATACGAGGGACAGGGGGCAACGAGCAGTACTTC. This codes for CASSIRGTGGNEQYF.